Shown below are 16 T cell receptor beta chains from a single sample sequenced in a study of T cells after yellow fever vaccination (dated by TCRdb to the late 2010s). Libraries were constructed by 5' RACE. For sequencing, an Illumina HiSeq 2500 was employed. The public reads were reanalyzed by TCRdb: fastp trimming at Q25, MiXCR alignment, in-frame beta chains only. Identical CDR3 proteins give one entry, which carries the most common genes and DNA. The sample records roughly 310,000 distinct CDR3 sequences, 8.7% of which are singletons. In total, the top ten clones hold roughly 17% of the sample. Explained via the paper, the treatment or condition label denotes: live attenuated yellow fever vaccine strain. The sample consisted of PBMCs, taken on the day of the first yellow fever vaccination. The source is a man aged 18-30 years who received the YFV17D yellow fever vaccine.

A few counts support this clonotype. This sequence joins TRBV12-3 or TRBV12-4 and TRBJ1-5; D may be TRBD1 (5 bases). Trimming pared 6 bases from V and 6 bases from J, leaving 18 bases between. The CDR3 has 15 amino acids. The CDR3: CASSPVGGISQPQHF. The CDR3 bases are TGTGCCAGCAGCCCGGTGGGGGGAATTAGTCAGCCCCAGCATTTT.

The chain couples TRBV7-2 to TRBJ2-6; D gene unclear. This CDR3 contains 16 residues. Trimming pared 1 base from V and 0 bases from J, leaving 7 bases between. The germline V gene has CDR1 SGHTA and CDR2 FQGNSA. CDR3 coding DNA: TGTGCCAGCAGCTTAGGACATTTCTCTGGGGCCAACGTCCTGACTTTC. It codes for CASSLGHFSGANVLTF. Looking up the rest from reference TRBV7-2 and TRBJ2-6 gives the full variable domain: GAGVSQSPSNKVTEKGKDVELRCDPISGHTALYWYRQSLGQGLEFLIYFQGNSAPDKSGLPSDRFSAERTGGSVSTLTIQRTQQEDSAVYLCASSLGHFSGANVLTFGAGSRLTVL.

The table lists this clonotype with many counts. The chain employs TRBV14 and TRBJ2-3, with D unresolved. The CDR3 is made up of 13 amino acids. Germline loops: CDR1 SGHDN, CDR2 FVKESK. V was shortened by 4 bases and J by 6 bases, with 11 bases between the two germline ends. Here the CDR3 DNA reads TGTGCCAGCAGCCGCCACCTCCGGGATACGCAGTATTTT. This codes for CASSRHLRDTQYF.

V usage is TRBV7-9 and J usage is TRBJ2-2, with a possible D match to TRBD2 (6 bases). V dropped 5 bases and J dropped 6 bases, with 19 bases sitting between them. From germline, CDR1 is SEHNR and CDR2 FQNEAQ (reference sequence). The CDR3 has 16 amino acids. As DNA, the CDR3 is TGTGCCAGCAGCCCCTGGCGGGGCGCCCGGTCCGGGGAGCTGTTTTTT. It codes for CASSPWRGARSGELFF.

There are many counts of this clonotype. The V gene is TRBV7-9, the J gene TRBJ2-1; the D is unclear. Germline V CDR1 and CDR2: SEHNR, FQNEAQ (reference sequence). The CDR3 totals 13 residues. Trimming shortened V by 5 bases and J by 6 bases, and 11 bases separated the two germline ends. CDR3 sequence reads: CASSLTTGNEQFF. In DNA form, the CDR3 reads TGTGCCAGCAGCCTTACGACTGGCAATGAGCAGTTCTTC.

In this sample, this clonotype turned up many times. The chain links TRBV15 to TRBJ2-7; no reliable D call. The germline V gene encodes CDR1 LNHNV and CDR2 YYDKDF (reference sequence). V lost 1 base to trimming and J lost 0 bases, with 7 bases between them. The CDR3 runs to 14 residues. The DNA for the CDR3 is TGTGCCACCAGCAGAGCACCGAACTCCTACGAGCAGTACGTC. Translation gives CATSRAPNSYEQYV.

This clonotype was counted between two and nine times. This chain uses TRBV4-1 with TRBJ1-4; D not certain. Trimming took 0 bases from V and 7 from J, leaving 12 bases between them. Germline loops: CDR1 MGHRA, CDR2 YSYEKL. The CDR3 has 15 residues. DNA of the CDR3: TGCGCCAGCAGCCAAGATGGCAGGTTCGGTGAAAAACTGTTTTTT. Translated: CASSQDGRFGEKLFF.

This chain links TRBV9 with TRBJ2-3; possible D gene TRBD2, 5 bases. The germline V gene encodes CDR1 SGDLS and CDR2 YYNGEE. V lost 2 bases, J lost 0 bases, and 7 bases lay in between. The CDR3 is 14 residues long. The CDR3 DNA sequence: TGTGCCAGCAGCGTCCCGGGGAGCACAGATACGCAGTATTTT. This sequence encodes CASSVPGSTDTQYF.

This clonotype was counted only a few times. J is TRBJ2-1 and V is TRBV30, with 9 bases lining up with TRBD2. V was clipped by 8 bases and J by 4 bases; unmatched bases: 9. The CDR3 runs to 14 residues. The germline CDR1 and CDR2 sequences are GTSNPN and SVGIG (reference sequence). The CDR3 nucleotides read TGTGCCGTCTCCCTTGCGGGGGGGTACAATGAGCAGTTCTTC. It specifies CAVSLAGGYNEQFF.

The V and J genes are TRBV7-2 and TRBJ1-3; TRBD1 matches 9 bases. Germline CDR1 reads SGHTA; CDR2 reads FQGNSA. V gave up 7 bases and J gave up 6 bases; unmatched junction bases: 4. The CDR3 contains 13 residues. CDR3: CASTRTGVNTIYF. In DNA form, the CDR3 reads TGTGCCAGCACTAGGACAGGGGTAAACACCATATATTTT.

The rearrangement uses TRBV2 and TRBJ2-5, with 9 bases that match TRBD2. Germline CDR1 SNHLY, CDR2 FYNNEI. V lost 8 bases and J lost 5; bases outside the gene matches: 12. The CDR3 covers 15 residues. The CDR3 nucleotides read TGTGCCAGCGGGCGGAGTAGCGGGGGAGGGGAGACCCAGTACTTC. Translating gives CASGRSSGGGETQYF. Based on the CDR3 plus reference TRBV2 and TRBJ2-5, the full variable domain is EPEVTQTPSHQVTQMGQEVILRCVPISNHLYFYWYRQILGQKVEFLVSFYNNEISEKSEIFDDQFSVERPDGSNFTLKIRSTKLEDSAMYFCASGRSSGGGETQYFGPGTRLLVL.

This clonotype has more than one count but fewer than ten. This chain uses TRBV4-1 with TRBJ1-2; TRBD1 might be the D (5 bases). The CDR3 consists of 16 residues. Per germline, CDR1 MGHRA and CDR2 YSYEKL. V gave up 4 bases and J gave up 5 bases, with 20 bases separating them. The CDR3 DNA is TGCGCCAGCAGCCTGAGGGGCGAAGGGGCAGGGTATGGCTACACCTTC. Its translation: CASSLRGEGAGYGYTF.

Only a few counts were recorded for this clonotype. This sequence joins TRBV20-1 and TRBJ2-3; D assignment may be TRBD1 or TRBD2 (6 bases each). V shed 6 bases and J shed 6 bases, with 16 bases lying between them. Germline V CDR1 and CDR2: DFQATT, SNEGSKA (reference sequence). The CDR3 is made up of 13 amino acids. The CDR3 DNA sequence: TGCAGTGCGGATCAGGGGAGGCCCGATACGCAGTATTTT. Translated: CSADQGRPDTQYF.

This clonotype was picked up many times. The rearrangement links TRBV12-3 or TRBV12-4 to TRBJ1-2, with D perhaps matching TRBD1 (5 bases). The CDR3 spans 12 residues. V lost 7 bases, J lost 4 bases, and 10 bases lay in between. CDR3 sequence (DNA): TGTGCCAGCACCCCTGGGGGCTATGGCTACACCTTC. Protein: CASTPGGYGYTF.

This chain uses TRBV25-1 with TRBJ1-4, with 9 bases fitting TRBD1. J lost 7 bases, V lost 6 bases, and 6 bases had no gene match. This CDR3 comprises 14 residues. Per germline, CDR1 MGHDK and CDR2 SYGVNS. The CDR3 DNA reads TGTGCCAGCAGCTACCGGGACAGGGTTGAAAAACTGTTTTTT. Translating it yields CASSYRDRVEKLFF.

The chain joins TRBV18 to TRBJ2-3; 12 bases match TRBD2. The CDR3 covers 18 residues. V lost 1 base, J lost 1 base, and 6 bases stayed unmatched. CDR1 and CDR2 from the germline V gene are KGHSH and LQKENI. In DNA, the CDR3 is TGTGCCAGCTCACCACTCCTAGCGGGGGGGCCGGGCACAGATACGCAGTATTTT. Translation: CASSPLLAGGPGTDTQYF.